Each of the 26 T cell receptor beta chains below was sequenced from the same sample in a study of regulatory T cells in long-lasting Graves disease. As for time point: newly diagnosed GD, antithyroid drugs for less than 3 months. From PBMCs, RNA was extracted and then used to make the TCR library. For TCR beta, libraries came from iRepertoire HTBI primers and Arm-PCR of CDR3 regions. Using its own MiXCR run on the multiplex PCR reads, TCRdb lists one record per CDR3 protein. The sample has about 440,000 distinct CDR3 sequences; 16% are singletons. Another study also made use of these data, one on T cells in Graves' hyperthyroidism and ophthalmopathy.

Sequences were derived from peripheral blood mononuclear cells (PBMCs), sampled at new diagnosis, from a patient treated with antithyroid drugs. The receptors shown here come from a young woman with Graves disease.

DNA for the CDR3: TGCGCCAGCAGCCCCACAGGGGTCTACGAGCAGTACTTC. Translated, it gives CASSPTGVYEQYF. The chain has TRBV5-1 and TRBJ2-7; TRBD1 aligns across 7 bases. Trimming removed 4 bases from V and 3 bases from J; junction bases left unmatched: 4. The length of the CDR3 is 13 residues. The germline gives CDR1 SGHRS, CDR2 YFSETQ.

The V call is TRBV6-4, the J call TRBJ1-1; D not certain. The germline V gene has CDR1 MRHNA and CDR2 SNTAGT. V lost 5 bases and J lost 2, with 12 bases in between. The CDR3 loop spans 14 amino acids. The CDR3 region has the DNA TGTGCCAGCAGTCAAGACGGAGAAAACACTGAAGCTTTCTTT. It encodes CASSQDGENTEAFF.

This clonotype was seen repeatedly, ten times or more. The gene calls are TRBV2 and TRBJ1-2, with D possibly being TRBD1 (6 bases). Trimming cost V 7 bases and J 7 bases, with 13 bases left between them. From germline, CDR1 is SNHLY and CDR2 FYNNEI. The CDR3 contains 12 residues. CDR3 amino acids: CASTWTDGGYTF. CDR3 DNA: TGTGCCAGCACGTGGACAGATGGTGGCTACACCTTC.

This clonotype was picked up many times. The chain recombines TRBV20-1 with TRBJ2-5, with D perhaps TRBD1 or TRBD2 (5 bases each). Germline assignment: CDR1 DFQATT and CDR2 SNEGSKA (reference sequence). CDR3 length: 17 residues. The V and J ends lost 2 bases and 8 bases respectively, with 27 bases between them. CDR3 sequence: CSARRGEEAESRNTQYF. The DNA for the CDR3 is TGCAGTGCTAGACGAGGGGAAGAGGCCGAAAGTCGTAATACCCAGTACTTC.

In this sample, this clonotype turned up many times. V is TRBV5-5 and J is TRBJ2-1; D not resolved. The CDR3 has 16 amino acids. Deletions cut 3 bases from V and 0 bases from J, with 13 bases between. Germline CDR1 and CDR2: SGHKS and YYEKEE (reference sequence). The CDR3 bases are TGTGCCAGCAGCTGGATCAGTGGAAGCTCCTACAATGAGCAGTTCTTC. It specifies CASSWISGSSYNEQFF.

This clonotype was seen repeatedly, ten times or more. The gene calls are TRBV30 and TRBJ2-1; 10 bases match TRBD2. Unmatched junction bases numbered 4, after V lost 4 bases and J lost 4 bases. This CDR3 has 14 amino acids. CDR1 and CDR2 from the germline V gene are GTSNPN and SVGIG (reference sequence). CDR3: CAWNGLAEYNEQFF. CDR3 nucleotide sequence: TGTGCCTGGAACGGACTAGCGGAATACAATGAGCAGTTCTTC.

The chain links TRBV20-1 to TRBJ2-1; D is possibly TRBD2 (7 bases). The CDR3 totals 14 residues. Germline V gene sequence: CDR1 DFQATT, CDR2 SNEGSKA (reference sequence). V was trimmed by 1 base and J by 4 bases, leaving 11 bases between them. CDR3 bases: TGCAGTGCTAGAGTTGAGGGGGGGTACAATGAGCAGTTCTTC. Encoded protein: CSARVEGGYNEQFF.

The V and J genes are TRBV7-6 and TRBJ1-1; D may be TRBD1 (5 bases). This CDR3 contains 13 residues. CDR1 and CDR2 (germline): SGHVS, FNYEAQ. Deletions cut 4 bases from V and 3 bases from J, with 9 bases between. This chain's CDR3 is CASSSRADTEAFF. CDR3 in DNA: TGTGCCAGCAGCTCCAGGGCGGACACTGAAGCTTTCTTT.

This clonotype was observed at least ten times. At one boundary the junction diverges from the germline segment, which might be a read error. This chain uses TRBV28 with TRBJ2-5; possible D gene TRBD2, 5 bases. The length of the CDR3 is 12 residues. CDR1 is MDHEN and CDR2 is SYDVKM in the germline V gene. This CDR3 reads CASSSGLVVTDF. The CDR3 region has the DNA TGTGCCAGCAGCTCTGGACTGGTTGTGACGGACTTC.

This clonotype has just a few counts. V usage is TRBV27 and J usage is TRBJ2-1; 7 bases line up with TRBD1. The CDR3 runs to 13 residues. Trimming took 6 bases from V and 8 from J; bases not matched to a gene: 7. CDR1 and CDR2 (germline): MNHEY, SMNVEV (reference sequence). CDR3 DNA sequence: TGTGCCAGCAGCCTGAGGGGGCCCTATGAGCAGTTCTTC. Protein: CASSLRGPYEQFF.

This clonotype has a count of ten or more. The chain joins TRBV30 to TRBJ1-2; the D gene is possibly TRBD1 (6 bases). V lost 5 bases and J 5 bases, leaving 15 bases between the germline ends. This CDR3 region has 13 residues. Germline CDR1 GTSNPN, CDR2 SVGIG (reference sequence). CDR3 residues: CAWWDIGSYGYTF. The CDR3 DNA sequence: TGTGCCTGGTGGGACATCGGGAGTTATGGCTACACCTTC.

There are many counts of this clonotype. The chain links TRBV2 to TRBJ2-1; 12 bases are a match to TRBD2. After removal of 7 bases from V and 8 bases from J, the junction contained 9 bases not matched to a gene. Germline V gene lookup returns CDR1 SNHLY and CDR2 FYNNEI. CDR3 length: 15 amino acids. This CDR3 reads CASNLAGGRRDEQFF. The DNA for the CDR3 is TGTGCCAGCAACCTAGCGGGAGGGCGGAGGGATGAGCAGTTCTTC.

This clonotype was seen at least ten times. V is TRBV3-1 and J is TRBJ2-1; D perhaps matches TRBD2 (6 bases). Germline V gives CDR1 LGHDT, CDR2 YNNKEL (reference sequence). This CDR3 comprises 14 residues. V was pared by 0 bases and J by 6 bases, with 9 bases between. This chain's CDR3 is CASSQDTSSNEQFF. For the CDR3, the DNA is TGTGCCAGCAGCCAAGATACTAGCAGCAATGAGCAGTTCTTC.

This rearrangement joins TRBV7-2 to TRBJ2-2, with 9 bases fitting TRBD1. The CDR3 covers 19 residues. Germline V gene sequence: CDR1 SGHTA, CDR2 FQGNSA. The J segment lost 6 bases and the V segment lost 1 base, leaving 15 bases of the junction unmatched. Here the CDR3 reads CASSLGVLSGQGTSGELFF. CDR3 in DNA: TGTGCCAGCAGCTTAGGGGTTCTCTCGGGACAGGGTACATCCGGGGAGCTGTTTTTT.

This clonotype was recorded many times. V usage is TRBV28 and J usage is TRBJ2-5; TRBD1 matches 9 bases. V dropped 3 bases and J dropped 1; count of bases not matched to a gene: 6. CDR3 length equals 16 residues. Germline assignment: CDR1 MDHEN and CDR2 SYDVKM. The CDR3 DNA follows: TGTGCCAGCAGTTTGTATACAGGGGGCGTCCAAGAGACCCAGTACTTC. Translated: CASSLYTGGVQETQYF.

The table lists this clonotype with a few counts. This rearrangement joins TRBV30 to TRBJ2-2; 12 bases agree with TRBD1. This CDR3 has 13 amino acids. Germline CDR1 GTSNPN, CDR2 SVGIG (reference sequence). The CDR3 region has the DNA TGTGCGGGGGGACAGGGGGCCACCGGGGAGCTGTTTTTT. Protein sequence: CAGGQGATGELFF.

Ten or more counts support this clonotype. The rearrangement links TRBV18 to TRBJ2-7; the match to TRBD1 covers 8 bases. Germline-derived CDR1 and CDR2 are KGHSH and LQKENI. Unmatched junction bases numbered 18, after V lost 5 bases and J lost 3 bases. This CDR3 contains 18 residues. CDR3 sequence (DNA): TGTGCCAGCTCATCTTCTACGACAGGGACAGGAGTAGGCTACGAGCAGTACTTC. It translates to CASSSSTTGTGVGYEQYF.

This clonotype has a count of ten or more. The V call is TRBV5-1, the J call TRBJ2-3; D gene unclear. This CDR3 region has 13 residues. V was clipped by 3 bases and J by 5 bases, with 10 bases between them. Germline CDR1 SGHRS, CDR2 YFSETQ. CDR3 in DNA: TGCGCCAGCAGCTCTGGACCACGAGATACGCAGTATTTT. Translating gives CASSSGPRDTQYF.

In this sample, this clonotype turned up many times. The chain couples TRBV28 to TRBJ2-7; 11 bases are a match to TRBD2. The CDR3 is 15 residues long. CDR1 is MDHEN and CDR2 is SYDVKM in the germline V gene. V lost 5 bases to trimming and J lost 7 bases; unmatched junction nucleotides: 10. CDR3 DNA: TGTGCCAGCAGTCCACTAGCGGGAGCTCGGGGAGAGCAGTACTTC. Translation gives CASSPLAGARGEQYF.

The V call is TRBV27, the J call TRBJ1-4; tentative D call: TRBD1 (5 bases). Germline CDR1 and CDR2: MNHEY and SMNVEV (reference sequence). The CDR3 length is 14 residues. V lost 6 bases and J 7 bases, leaving 15 bases between the germline ends. CDR3 nucleotides: TGTGCCAGCAGGGACTCGGGTGGGGGTGAAAAACTGTTTTTT. Translating gives CASRDSGGGEKLFF.

The rearrangement joins TRBV4-3 to TRBJ1-2, with a tentative D call TRBD1 (6 bases). This CDR3 has 16 residues. CDR1 and CDR2 from the germline V gene are LGHNA and YSLEER. Trimming cost V 1 base and J 1 base, with 13 bases left between them. The CDR3 here is CASSQAPGAINYGYTF. The CDR3 DNA is TGCGCCAGCAGCCAAGCCCCAGGGGCGATTAACTATGGCTACACCTTC.

This clonotype was seen at least ten times. The chain joins TRBV7-8 to TRBJ1-4, with a tentative D call TRBD1 (5 bases). There are 14 residues in the CDR3. V was trimmed by 5 bases and J by 3 bases, leaving 10 bases between them. CDR1 and CDR2 (germline): SGHVS, FQNEAQ. CDR3 loop: CASSRGSPNEKLFF. DNA for the CDR3: TGTGCCAGCAGCCGGGGGTCACCTAATGAAAAACTGTTTTTT.

This clonotype occurred a few times. The V and J genes are TRBV3-1 and TRBJ1-3; D call uncertain. Trimming stripped 4 bases from V and 0 bases from J, with 4 bases between. This CDR3 spans 13 amino acids. The germline gives CDR1 LGHDT, CDR2 YNNKEL (reference sequence). Here the CDR3 reads CASSRRSGNTIYF. DNA of the CDR3: TGTGCCAGCAGCCGCCGCTCTGGAAACACCATATATTTT.

The V call is TRBV9, the J call TRBJ2-7; 9 bases agree with TRBD1. The CDR3 consists of 14 residues. J lost 6 bases, V lost 0 bases, and 4 bases had no gene match. CDR1 and CDR2 from the germline V gene are SGDLS and YYNGEE. The CDR3 DNA is TGTGCCAGCAGCGTAGGGGACAGGGATATCGAGCAGTACTTC. It codes for CASSVGDRDIEQYF.

This clonotype was seen at least ten times. The rearrangement joins TRBV7-9 to TRBJ2-1, with 9 bases lining up with TRBD2. This CDR3 has 17 residues. CDR1 and CDR2 (germline): SEHNR, FQNEAQ (reference sequence). The V gene end was trimmed by 5 bases and the J gene end by 6 bases; junction bases not matched to a gene: 14. The CDR3 DNA is TGTGCCAGCAGCCCGCCCGGTTTAGCGGGAGTGGGCAATGAGCAGTTCTTC. It codes for CASSPPGLAGVGNEQFF.

This clonotype was seen a few times. V usage is TRBV6-1 and J usage is TRBJ1-5; the match to TRBD1 covers 7 bases. The CDR3 runs to 19 residues. CDR1 and CDR2 from the germline V gene are MNHNS and SASEGT. V lost 5 bases to trimming and J lost 3 bases; unmatched junction nucleotides: 19. CDR3 region: CASSRFFGDRGGFNQPQHF. CDR3 nucleotide sequence: TGTGCCAGCAGTCGATTTTTTGGGGACAGAGGAGGATTCAATCAGCCCCAGCATTTT.